This T cell receptor beta chain was obtained from a study of T cell responses to AZD1222 COVID-19 vaccine. About this clone: The antigen is not known.

Here immunoSEQ multiplex PCR was the method, and the copy in TCRdb shows in-frame clones only, minus some. Here the sample spans more than 70,000 clones, 75% to 95% being singletons. Findings of the study overall: White British ancestry dominated among donors, who included more females, and clonal diversity was possibly underestimated. Repertoires were obtained only post-peak T cell response. It was only a handful of AZD1222 recipients who were seropositive at baseline.

Losses at the gene ends were 1 base for V and 4 bases for J; bases not matched to a gene: 5. This CDR3 is 15 amino acids long. Germline V gene sequence: CDR1 SGHAT, CDR2 FQNNGV. The sequence was obtained from an adult who received the AZD1222 COVID-19 vaccine. V and J are TRBV11-2 and TRBJ2-7; the match to TRBD2 covers 9 bases. Sequenced here: peripheral blood, sampled 28 days after the second AZD1222 dose. For the CDR3, the DNA is TGTGCCAGCAGCTTAGGTATAACTAGCGGGTACGAGCAGTACTTC. Its translation: CASSLGITSGYEQYF.